This paragraph covers one TCR beta chain sequence. This specimen comes from a study of blood T cell repertoires in COVID-19. For the study at large: COVID-19 samples, acute and convalescent, were from the United States, Italy and Spain. The cDNA or gDNA used as material had been derived from T cells, B-cell-depleted T cells, or PBMCs.

Profiling relied on immunoSEQ multiplex PCR, and the TCRdb table lists in-frame clones only, not all of them. The sample shows about 110,000 clones, around 84% of them seen only once. Germline loops: CDR1 SGHRS, CDR2 YFSETQ. CDR3 length: 16 residues. The V gene end was trimmed by 1 base and the J gene end by 4 bases; junction bases not matched to a gene: 6. The chain joins TRBV5-1 to TRBJ2-1; 9 nucleotides agree with TRBD2. This clonotype originated in a woman of 80 years or more with active or convalescent COVID-19. The sample comprised peripheral blood. DNA for the CDR3: TGCGCCAGCAGCTTGAAAGCGACTAGCGGATACAATGAGCAGTTCTTC. Its protein product is CASSLKATSGYNEQFF.